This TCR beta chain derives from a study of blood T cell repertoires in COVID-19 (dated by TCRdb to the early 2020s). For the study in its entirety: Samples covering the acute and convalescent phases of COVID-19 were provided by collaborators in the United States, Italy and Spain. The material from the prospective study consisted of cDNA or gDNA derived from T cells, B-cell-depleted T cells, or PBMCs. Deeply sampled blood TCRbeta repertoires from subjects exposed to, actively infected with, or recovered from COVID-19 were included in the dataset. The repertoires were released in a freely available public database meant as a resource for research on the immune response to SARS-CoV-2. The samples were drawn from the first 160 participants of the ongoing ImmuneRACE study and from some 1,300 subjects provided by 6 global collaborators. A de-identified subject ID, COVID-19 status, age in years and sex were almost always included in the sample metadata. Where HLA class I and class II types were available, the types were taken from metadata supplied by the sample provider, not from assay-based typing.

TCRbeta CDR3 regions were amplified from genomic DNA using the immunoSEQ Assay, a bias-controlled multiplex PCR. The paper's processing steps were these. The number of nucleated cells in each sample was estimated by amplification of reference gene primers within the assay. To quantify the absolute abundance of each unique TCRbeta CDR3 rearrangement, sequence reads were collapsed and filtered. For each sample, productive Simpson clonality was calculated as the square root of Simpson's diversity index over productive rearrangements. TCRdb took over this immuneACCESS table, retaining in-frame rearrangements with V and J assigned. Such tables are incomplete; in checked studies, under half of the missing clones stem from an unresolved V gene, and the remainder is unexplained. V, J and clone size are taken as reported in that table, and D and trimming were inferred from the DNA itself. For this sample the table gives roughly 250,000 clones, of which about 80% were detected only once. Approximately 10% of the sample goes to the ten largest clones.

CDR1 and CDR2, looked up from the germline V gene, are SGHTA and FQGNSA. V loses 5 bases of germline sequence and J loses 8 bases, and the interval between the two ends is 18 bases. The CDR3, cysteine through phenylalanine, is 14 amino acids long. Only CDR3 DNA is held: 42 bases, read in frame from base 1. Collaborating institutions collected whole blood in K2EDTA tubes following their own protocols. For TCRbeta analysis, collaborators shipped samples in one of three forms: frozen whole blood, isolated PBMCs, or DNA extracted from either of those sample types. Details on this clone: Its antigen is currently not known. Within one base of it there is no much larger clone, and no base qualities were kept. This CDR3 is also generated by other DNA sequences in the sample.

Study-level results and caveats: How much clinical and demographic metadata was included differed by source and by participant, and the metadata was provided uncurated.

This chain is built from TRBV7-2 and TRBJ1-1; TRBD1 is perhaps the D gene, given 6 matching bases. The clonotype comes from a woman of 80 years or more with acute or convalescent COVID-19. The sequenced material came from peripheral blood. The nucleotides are TGTGCCAGCAGCCGGGGGGGCGCGATCGCCGAAGCTTTCTTT. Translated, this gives CASSRGGAIAEAFF.